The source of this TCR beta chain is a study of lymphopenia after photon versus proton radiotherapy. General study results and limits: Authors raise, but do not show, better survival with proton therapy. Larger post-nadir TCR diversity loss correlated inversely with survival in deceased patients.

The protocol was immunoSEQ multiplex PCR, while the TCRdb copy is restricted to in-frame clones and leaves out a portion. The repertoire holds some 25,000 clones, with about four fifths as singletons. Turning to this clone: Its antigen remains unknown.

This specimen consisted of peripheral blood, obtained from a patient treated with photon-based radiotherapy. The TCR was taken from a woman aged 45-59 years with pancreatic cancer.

The CDR3 loop is CASSFLSSYNEQFF. In nucleotides, the CDR3 is TGTGCCAGCAGTTTCCTCAGCTCCTACAATGAGCAGTTCTTC. The chain has TRBV27 and TRBJ2-1, with D unclear. The V gene lost 3 bases and the J gene lost 0 bases, with 6 bases spanning the gap. The CDR3 extends over 14 amino acids. Germline CDR1 is MNHEY and CDR2 is SMNVEV (reference sequence).